The source of this T cell receptor (beta chain) is a study of T cell responses to AZD1222 COVID-19 vaccine. Broader study findings: Females outnumbered males among donors, who were mostly white British; clonal diversity was possibly underestimated. Spike-specific TCR breadth and depth rose after two AZD1222 doses.

As to this clone: Its cognate antigen is unknown.

The table came from immunoSEQ multiplex PCR; TCRdb's copy has only in-frame clones and leaves some out. In the table there are tens of thousands of clones, approximately 83% of which are singletons. The sample consisted of peripheral blood, taken 28 days after the second AZD1222 dose. The source is an adult who received the AZD1222 COVID-19 vaccine.

As DNA, the CDR3 is TGTGCCAGCTCACCCGCGCCCGGGGGAACAGCAGCTAAAGGGGGCTACACCTTC. Translation: CASSPAPGGTAAKGGYTF. This chain connects TRBV18 to TRBJ1-2, with D possibly matching TRBD1 (5 bases). The CDR3 runs 18 residues. From germline, CDR1 is KGHSH and CDR2 LQKENI. The germline V and J ends were trimmed by 3 bases and 8 bases, with 28 bases remaining between them.